This T cell receptor (beta chain) was retrieved from a study of neurological immune-mediated disorders. Template-switch 5'RACE cDNA synthesis added a 10-nucleotide unique molecular identifier. TCRdb called the 5' RACE reads again in MiXCR, with one record for every CDR3 protein. The sample lists 16,000 or so distinct CDR3 sequences; roughly 9% were seen once. Germline V gene lookup returns CDR1 SGDLS and CDR2 YYNGEE. Trimming pared 7 bases from V and 2 bases from J, leaving 14 bases between. The CDR3 sequence is 14 residues long. Libraries from sorted cells used about 970,000 T cells (CD4+ or CD8+). This clonotype was observed many times.

The TCR was taken from a man aged 45-60 years in good health. The chain couples TRBV9 to TRBJ2-3, with D possibly being TRBD2 (6 bases). Material: CD8+ T cells from blood. CDR3 sequence: CASSKGGITDTQYF. The CDR3 coding sequence is TGTGCCAGCTCCAAAGGCGGGATCACAGATACGCAGTATTTT.